The rows below give T cell receptor beta chains drawn from one sample of a study of OX40 agonist ivuxolimab in advanced cancers. The method was immunoSEQ multiplex PCR; TCRdb's version includes in-frame clones alone and lacks a portion of them. There are over 55,000 clones in the sample; roughly 90% occur only once, and around 10% lies in the top ten. The source material was CD4+ or CD8+ T cells sorted from blood, sampled in a trial of the OX40 agonist ivuxolimab. Receptor source: an adult with an advanced solid tumor such as melanoma, head and neck, liver or kidney cancer. The conserved cysteine and the conserved F or W are not part of the CDR3 here. The order of the fields is V gene, D gene, CDR3 protein. A D gene is named only where the DNA matches it firmly.

TRBV5-1	-	ASSLRFGRQPDGYT
TRBV27	TRBD2	ASSLAGGPNEQY
TRBV5-6	-	ASSFGEETQY
TRBV15	-	ATSRGRDYGYT
TRBV5-1	-	ASSLPGNEQY
TRBV19	-	ASRFISMMAEAF
TRBV28	-	ASSQDTSTDTQY
TRBV30	TRBD1	AWSTGQENQPQH
TRBV4-3	TRBD1	ASSQEDRGFEKLF
TRBV6-5	-	ASSYRQANSPLH
TRBV6-1	-	ASSELILDPYNEQF
TRBV7-9	TRBD1	ASSWGQGRDGGYT